These T cell receptor beta chains were read from a single sample in a study of CD8+ T cells in alopecia areata. Libraries were prepared by immunoSEQ multiplex PCR; TCRdb keeps only in-frame clonotypes and omits some of them. The sample has 200,000 to 250,000 clones, around 50% seen once; the top ten hold roughly 5.3%. The sample consisted of CD8+ T cells sorted from blood. These receptors all stem from a human donor in good health. Each CDR3 is given with its conserved first and last residue.

>TRBV6-5|TRBJ2-7
CASSYAGYEQYF
>TRBV29-1|TRBJ2-3
CSVEGGRTSTDTQYF
>TRBV10-3|TRBJ2-2
CAISPGGTNTGELFF
>TRBV5-4|TRBJ1-5
CASSVENQPQHF
>TRBV4-1|TRBJ1-2
CASSQDQGARNGYTF
>TRBV16|TRBJ1-2
CASSRLTGGRNYGYTF
>TRBV5-4|TRBJ2-2
CASSLAGELFF
>TRBV4-1|TRBJ2-7
CASSPDRGPYEQYF
>TRBV29-1|TRBJ2-1
CSVEDWRGGPNNEQFF
>TRBV4-1|TRBJ1-1
CASSQEPGTDEAFF
>TRBV11-3|TRBJ2-1
CASSLSGLNEQFF
>TRBV9|TRBJ2-7
CAPRGIEQYF
>TRBV5-4|TRBJ2-3
CASSSLLSPDTQYF
>TRBV11-2|TRBJ1-5
CASSLVPNSNQPQHF
>TRBV9|TRBJ1-2
CASSVEGEKGYTF
>TRBV4-1|TRBJ2-3
CASSQGPGPGAQYF
>TRBV25-1|TRBJ1-2
CASSPGPGTAGNGYTF
>TRBV27|TRBJ2-1
CASSPRGGGGNEQFF
>TRBV2|TRBJ2-5
CASVRASGGPDQETQYF
>TRBV4-1|TRBJ1-1
CASSQGQGLAFF
>TRBV25-1|TRBJ1-5
CASSDGTGALNQPQHF
>TRBV2|TRBJ1-2
CASSEEARGLSYTF
>TRBV6-5|TRBJ1-2
CASSYSRGPDRYTF
>TRBV27|TRBJ1-6
CASSFMGAPDNSPLHF
>TRBV6-5|TRBJ1-2
CASSYGAGANYGYTF